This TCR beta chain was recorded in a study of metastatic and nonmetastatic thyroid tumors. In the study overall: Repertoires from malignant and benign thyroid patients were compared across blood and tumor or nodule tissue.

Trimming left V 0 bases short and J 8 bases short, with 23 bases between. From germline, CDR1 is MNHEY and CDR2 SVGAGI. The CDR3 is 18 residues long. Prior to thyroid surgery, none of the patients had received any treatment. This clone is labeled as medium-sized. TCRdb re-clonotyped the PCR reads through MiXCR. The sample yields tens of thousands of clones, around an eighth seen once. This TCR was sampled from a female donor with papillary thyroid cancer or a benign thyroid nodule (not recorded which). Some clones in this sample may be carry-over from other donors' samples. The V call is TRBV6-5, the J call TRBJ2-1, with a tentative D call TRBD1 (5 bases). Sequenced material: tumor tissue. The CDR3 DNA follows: TGTGCCAGCAGTTACTCGAGGTTAAATGCAGGGAAGTTTGATGAGCAGTTCTTC. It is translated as CASSYSRLNAGKFDEQFF.